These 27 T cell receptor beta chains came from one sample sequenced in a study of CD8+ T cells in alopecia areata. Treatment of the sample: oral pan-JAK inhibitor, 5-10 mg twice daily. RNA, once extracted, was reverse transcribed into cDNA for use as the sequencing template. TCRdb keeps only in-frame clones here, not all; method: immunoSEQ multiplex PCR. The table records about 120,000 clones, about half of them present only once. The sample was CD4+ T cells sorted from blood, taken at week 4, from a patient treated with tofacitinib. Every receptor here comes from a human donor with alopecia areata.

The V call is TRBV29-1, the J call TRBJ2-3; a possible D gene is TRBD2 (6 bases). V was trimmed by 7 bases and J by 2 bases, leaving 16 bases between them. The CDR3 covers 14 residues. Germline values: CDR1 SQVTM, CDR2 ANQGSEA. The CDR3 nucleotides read TGCAGCGCCGATAGTGGGAGGCACACAGATACGCAGTATTTT. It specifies CSADSGRHTDTQYF.

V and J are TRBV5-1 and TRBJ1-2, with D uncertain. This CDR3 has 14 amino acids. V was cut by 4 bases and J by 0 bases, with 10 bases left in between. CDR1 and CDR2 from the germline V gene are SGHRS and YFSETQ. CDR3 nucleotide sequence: TGCGCCAGCAGCGTCTCTTTAGCTAACTATGGCTACACCTTC. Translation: CASSVSLANYGYTF.

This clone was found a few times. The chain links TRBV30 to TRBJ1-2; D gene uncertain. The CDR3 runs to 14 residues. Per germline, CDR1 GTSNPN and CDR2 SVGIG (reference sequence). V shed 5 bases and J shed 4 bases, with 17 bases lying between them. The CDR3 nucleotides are TGTGCCTGGTCCCTCGGGCCAGGACTCTATGGCTACACCTTC. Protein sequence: CAWSLGPGLYGYTF.

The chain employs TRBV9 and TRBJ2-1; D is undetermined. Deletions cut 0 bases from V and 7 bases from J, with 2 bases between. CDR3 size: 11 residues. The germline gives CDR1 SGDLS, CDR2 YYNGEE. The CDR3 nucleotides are TGTGCCAGCAGCGTAGCGAATGAGCAGTTCTTC. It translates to CASSVANEQFF.

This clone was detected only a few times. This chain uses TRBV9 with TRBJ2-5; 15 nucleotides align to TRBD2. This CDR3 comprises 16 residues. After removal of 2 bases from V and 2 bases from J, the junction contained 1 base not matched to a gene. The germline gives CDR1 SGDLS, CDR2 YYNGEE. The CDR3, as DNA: TGTGCCAGCAGCGTGGGGACTAGCGGGGGGCAAGAGACCCAGTACTTC. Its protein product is CASSVGTSGGQETQYF.

The CDR3 coding sequence is TGTGCCAGCAGCGGACTAGCGGGAGGGGAAGAGACCCAGTACTTC. This gives the protein CASSGLAGGEETQYF. The chain employs TRBV27 and TRBJ2-5; the match to TRBD2 covers 15 bases. Germline V lookup: CDR1 MNHEY, CDR2 SMNVEV (reference sequence). V was clipped by 6 bases and J by 3 bases; unmatched bases: 2. The CDR3 runs 15 residues.

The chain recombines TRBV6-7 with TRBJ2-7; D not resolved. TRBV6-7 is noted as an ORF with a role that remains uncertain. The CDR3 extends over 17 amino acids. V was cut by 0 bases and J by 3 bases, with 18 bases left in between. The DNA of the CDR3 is TGTGCCAGCAGTTACTCGATGGGGTCGAGTTCCCTCTACGAGCAGTACTTC. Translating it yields CASSYSMGSSSLYEQYF.

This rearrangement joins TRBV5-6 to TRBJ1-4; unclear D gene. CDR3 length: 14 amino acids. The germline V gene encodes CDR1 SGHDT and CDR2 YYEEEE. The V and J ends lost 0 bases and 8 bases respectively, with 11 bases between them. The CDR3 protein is CASSLVGKLEKLFF. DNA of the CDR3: TGTGCCAGCAGCTTGGTGGGAAAGCTCGAAAAACTGTTTTTT.

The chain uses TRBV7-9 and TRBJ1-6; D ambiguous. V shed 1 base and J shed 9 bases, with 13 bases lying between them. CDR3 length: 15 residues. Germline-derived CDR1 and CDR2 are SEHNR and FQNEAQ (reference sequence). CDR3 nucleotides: TGTGCCAGCAGCTTAGGAGACAAAGCTTCTTCACCCCTCCACTTT. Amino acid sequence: CASSLGDKASSPLHF. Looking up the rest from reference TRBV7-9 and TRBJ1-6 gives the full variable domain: DTGVSQNPRHKITKRGQNVTFRCDPISEHNRLYWYRQTLGQGPEFLTYFQNEAQLEKSRLLSDRFSAERPKGSFSTLEIQRTEQGDSAMYLCASSLGDKASSPLHFGNGTRLTVT.

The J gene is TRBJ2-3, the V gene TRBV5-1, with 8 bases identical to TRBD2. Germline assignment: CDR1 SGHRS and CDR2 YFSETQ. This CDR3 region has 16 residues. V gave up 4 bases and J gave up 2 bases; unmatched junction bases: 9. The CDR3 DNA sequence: TGCGCCAGCAGCCCTTCGGCTAGCGGGCACACAGATACGCAGTATTTT. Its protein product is CASSPSASGHTDTQYF. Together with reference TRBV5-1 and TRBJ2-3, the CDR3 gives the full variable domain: KAGVTQTPRYLIKTRGQQVTLSCSPISGHRSVSWYQQTPGQGLQFLFEYFSETQRNKGNFPGRFSGRQFSNSRSEMNVSTLELGDSALYLCASSPSASGHTDTQYFGPGTRLTVL.

Here the CDR3 DNA reads TGTGCCTGGTCACAGGGGTGGGACCAGCCCCAGCATTTT. Its translation: CAWSQGWDQPQHF. The chain links TRBV30 to TRBJ1-5; 7 bases map to TRBD1. Germline V gives CDR1 GTSNPN, CDR2 SVGIG (reference sequence). J was trimmed by 7 bases and V by 5 bases; bases with no gene match: 8. The CDR3 consists of 13 residues.

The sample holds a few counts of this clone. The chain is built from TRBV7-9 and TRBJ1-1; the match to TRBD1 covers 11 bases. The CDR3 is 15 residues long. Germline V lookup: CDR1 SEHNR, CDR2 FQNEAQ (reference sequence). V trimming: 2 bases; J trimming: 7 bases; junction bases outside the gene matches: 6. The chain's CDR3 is CASSLSLGQGVEAFF. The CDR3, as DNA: TGTGCCAGCAGCTTAAGTTTGGGACAGGGGGTTGAAGCTTTCTTT. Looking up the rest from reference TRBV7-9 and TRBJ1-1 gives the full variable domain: DTGVSQNPRHKITKRGQNVTFRCDPISEHNRLYWYRQTLGQGPEFLTYFQNEAQLEKSRLLSDRFSAERPKGSFSTLEIQRTEQGDSAMYLCASSLSLGQGVEAFFGQGTRLTVV.

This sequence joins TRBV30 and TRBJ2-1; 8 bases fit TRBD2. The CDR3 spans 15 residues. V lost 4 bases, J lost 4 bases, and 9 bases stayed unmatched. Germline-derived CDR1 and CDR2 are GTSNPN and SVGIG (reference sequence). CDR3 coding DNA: TGTGCCTGGACTCTAGCGGGTTCCCTTTACAATGAGCAGTTCTTC. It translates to CAWTLAGSLYNEQFF.

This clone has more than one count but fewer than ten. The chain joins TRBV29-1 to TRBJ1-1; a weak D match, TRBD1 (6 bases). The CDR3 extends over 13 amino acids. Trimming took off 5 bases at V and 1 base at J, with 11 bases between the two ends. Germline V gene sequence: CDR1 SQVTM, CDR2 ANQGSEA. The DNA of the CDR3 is TGCAGCGTTCGACAGGAGGCGAACACTGAAGCTTTCTTT. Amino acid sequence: CSVRQEANTEAFF. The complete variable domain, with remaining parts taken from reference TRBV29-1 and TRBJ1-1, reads SAVISQKPSRDICQRGTSLTIQCQVDSQVTMMFWYRQQPGQSLTLIATANQGSEATYESGFVIDKFPISRPNLTFSTLTVSNMSPEDSSIYLCSVRQEANTEAFFGQGTRLTVV.

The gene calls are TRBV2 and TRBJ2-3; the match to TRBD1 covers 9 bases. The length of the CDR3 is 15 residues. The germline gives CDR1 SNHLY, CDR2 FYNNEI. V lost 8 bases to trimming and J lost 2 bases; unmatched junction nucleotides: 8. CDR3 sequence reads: CASPRGQGNTDTQYF. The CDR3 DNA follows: TGTGCCAGCCCAAGGGGACAGGGAAACACAGATACGCAGTATTTT.

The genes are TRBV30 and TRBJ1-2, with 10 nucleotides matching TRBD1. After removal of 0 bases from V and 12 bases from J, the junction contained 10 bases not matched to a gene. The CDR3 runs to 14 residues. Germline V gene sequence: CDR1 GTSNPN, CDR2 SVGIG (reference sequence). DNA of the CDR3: TGTGCCTGGAGTGTAGCCCGACAGGGGGCGGGGAACACCTTC. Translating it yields CAWSVARQGAGNTF.

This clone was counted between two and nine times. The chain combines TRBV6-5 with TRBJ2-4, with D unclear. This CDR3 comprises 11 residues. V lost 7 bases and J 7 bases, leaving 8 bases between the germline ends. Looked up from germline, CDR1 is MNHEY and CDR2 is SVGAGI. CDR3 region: CASIQGNIQYF. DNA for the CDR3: TGTGCCAGCATCCAAGGGAACATTCAGTACTTC.

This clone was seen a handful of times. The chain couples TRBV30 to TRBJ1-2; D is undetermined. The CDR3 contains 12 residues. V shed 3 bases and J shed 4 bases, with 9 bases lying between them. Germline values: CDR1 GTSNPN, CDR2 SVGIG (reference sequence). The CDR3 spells CAWSPDGYGYTF. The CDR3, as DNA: TGTGCCTGGAGCCCGGACGGCTATGGCTACACCTTC. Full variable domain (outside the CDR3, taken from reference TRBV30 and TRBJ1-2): SQTIHQWPATLVQPVGSPLSLECTVEGTSNPNLYWYRQAAGRGLQLLFYSVGIGQISSEVPQNLSASRPQDRQFILSSKKLLLSDSGFYLCAWSPDGYGYTFGSGTRLTVV.

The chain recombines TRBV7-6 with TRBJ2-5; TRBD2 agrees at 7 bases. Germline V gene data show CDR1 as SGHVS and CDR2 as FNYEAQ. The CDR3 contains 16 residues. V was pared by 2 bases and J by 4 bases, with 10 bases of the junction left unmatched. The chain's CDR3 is CASSLNPSGTRETQYF. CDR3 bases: TGTGCCAGCAGCTTAAATCCTAGCGGTACCCGAGAGACCCAGTACTTC.

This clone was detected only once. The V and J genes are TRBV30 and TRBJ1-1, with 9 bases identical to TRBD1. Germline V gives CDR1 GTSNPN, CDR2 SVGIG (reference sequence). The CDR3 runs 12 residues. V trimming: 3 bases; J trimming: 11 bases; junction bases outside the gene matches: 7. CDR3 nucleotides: TGTGCCTGGAGAGGGACAGGGTTTTTCGCTTTCTTT. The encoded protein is CAWRGTGFFAFF.

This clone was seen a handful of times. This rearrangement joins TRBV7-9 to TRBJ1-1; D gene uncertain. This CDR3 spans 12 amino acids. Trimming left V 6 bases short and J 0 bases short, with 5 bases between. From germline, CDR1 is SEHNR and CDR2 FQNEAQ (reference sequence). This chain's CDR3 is CASRLMNTEAFF. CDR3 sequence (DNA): TGTGCCAGCAGATTGATGAACACTGAAGCTTTCTTT. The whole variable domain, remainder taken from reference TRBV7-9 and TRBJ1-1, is DTGVSQNPRHKITKRGQNVTFRCDPISEHNRLYWYRQTLGQGPEFLTYFQNEAQLEKSRLLSDRFSAERPKGSFSTLEIQRTEQGDSAMYLCASRLMNTEAFFGQGTRLTVV.

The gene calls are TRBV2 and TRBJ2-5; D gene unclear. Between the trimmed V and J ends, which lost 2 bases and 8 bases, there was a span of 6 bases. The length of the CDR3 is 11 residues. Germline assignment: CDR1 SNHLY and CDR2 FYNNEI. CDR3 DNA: TGTGCCAGCAGTGAAAGTGGAACCCAGTACTTC. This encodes CASSESGTQYF.

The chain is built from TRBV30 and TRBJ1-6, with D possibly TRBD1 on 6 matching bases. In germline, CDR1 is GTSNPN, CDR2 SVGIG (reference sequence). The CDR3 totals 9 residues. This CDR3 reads CVGAGGPHF. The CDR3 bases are TGTGTGGGGGCAGGAGGTCCCCACTTT.

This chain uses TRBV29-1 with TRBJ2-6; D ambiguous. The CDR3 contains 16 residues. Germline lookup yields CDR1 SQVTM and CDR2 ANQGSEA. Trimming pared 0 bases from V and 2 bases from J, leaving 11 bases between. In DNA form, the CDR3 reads TGCAGCGTTGAAGATCTACGGGTGACTGGGGCCAACGTCCTGACTTTC. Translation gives CSVEDLRVTGANVLTF.

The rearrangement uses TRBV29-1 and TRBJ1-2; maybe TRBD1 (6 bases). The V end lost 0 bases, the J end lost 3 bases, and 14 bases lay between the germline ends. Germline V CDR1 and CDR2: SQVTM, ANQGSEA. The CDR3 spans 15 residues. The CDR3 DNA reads TGCAGCGTTGAAGATCGTCGGGGGGCGGACTATGGCTACACCTTC. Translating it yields CSVEDRRGADYGYTF.

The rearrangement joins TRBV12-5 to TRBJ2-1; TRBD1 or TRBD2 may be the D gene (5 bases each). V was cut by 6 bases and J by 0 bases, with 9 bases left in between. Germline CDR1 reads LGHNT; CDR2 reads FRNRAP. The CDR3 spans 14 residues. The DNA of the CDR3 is TGTGCTAGTGGAGAGGGGAGCTCCTACAATGAGCAGTTCTTC. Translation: CASGEGSSYNEQFF.

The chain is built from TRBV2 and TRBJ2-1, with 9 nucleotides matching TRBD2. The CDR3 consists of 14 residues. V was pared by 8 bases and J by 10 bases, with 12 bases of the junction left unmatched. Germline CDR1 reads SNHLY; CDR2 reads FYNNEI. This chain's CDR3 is CASHSGSKSGEQFF. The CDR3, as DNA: TGTGCCAGCCATAGCGGGAGCAAGTCAGGAGAGCAGTTCTTC.